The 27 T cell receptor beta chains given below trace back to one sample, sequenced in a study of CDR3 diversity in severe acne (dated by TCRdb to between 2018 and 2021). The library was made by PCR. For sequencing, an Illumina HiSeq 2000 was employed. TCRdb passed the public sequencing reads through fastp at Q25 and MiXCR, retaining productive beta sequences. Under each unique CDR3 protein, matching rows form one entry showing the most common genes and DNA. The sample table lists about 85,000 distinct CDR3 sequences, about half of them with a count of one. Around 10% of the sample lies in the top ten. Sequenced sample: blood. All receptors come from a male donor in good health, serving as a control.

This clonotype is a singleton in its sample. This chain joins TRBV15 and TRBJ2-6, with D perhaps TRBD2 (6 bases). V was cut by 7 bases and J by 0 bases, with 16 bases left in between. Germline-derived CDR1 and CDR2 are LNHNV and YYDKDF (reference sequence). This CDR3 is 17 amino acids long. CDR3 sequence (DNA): TGTGCCACCACCAAGAGGACTACAAGCTCTGGGGCCAACGTCCTGACTTTC. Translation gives CATTKRTTSSGANVLTF.

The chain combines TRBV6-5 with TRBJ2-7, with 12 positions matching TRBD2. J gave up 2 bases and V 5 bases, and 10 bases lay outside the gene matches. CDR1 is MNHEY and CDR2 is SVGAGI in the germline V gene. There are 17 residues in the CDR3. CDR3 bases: TGTGCCAGCAGTCTCTCGACTAGCGGGGGCTCCCCCTACGAGCAGTACTTC. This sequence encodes CASSLSTSGGSPYEQYF.

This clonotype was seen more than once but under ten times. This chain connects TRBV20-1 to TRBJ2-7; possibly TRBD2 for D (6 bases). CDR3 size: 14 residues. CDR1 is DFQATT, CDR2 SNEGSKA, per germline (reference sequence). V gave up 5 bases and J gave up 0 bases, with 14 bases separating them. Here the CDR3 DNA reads TGCAGTGCTCTCCCTAGCGCGGGCTCCTACGAGCAGTACTTC. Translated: CSALPSAGSYEQYF.

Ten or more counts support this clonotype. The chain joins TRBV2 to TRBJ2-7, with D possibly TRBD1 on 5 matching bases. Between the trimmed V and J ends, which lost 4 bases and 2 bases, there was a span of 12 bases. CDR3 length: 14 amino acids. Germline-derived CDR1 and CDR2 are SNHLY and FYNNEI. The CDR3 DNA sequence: TGTGCCAGCAGTGTCAGGGTCCAGCCCTACGAGCAGTACTTC. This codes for CASSVRVQPYEQYF. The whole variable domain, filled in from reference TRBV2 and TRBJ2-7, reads EPEVTQTPSHQVTQMGQEVILRCVPISNHLYFYWYRQILGQKVEFLVSFYNNEISEKSEIFDDQFSVERPDGSNFTLKIRSTKLEDSAMYFCASSVRVQPYEQYFGPGTRLTVT.

The CDR3 nucleotides read TGTGCCAGTAGTATCACGGATTCCTACGAGCAGTACTTC. Amino acids: CASSITDSYEQYF. V usage is TRBV19 and J usage is TRBJ2-7; D gene unclear. This CDR3 spans 13 amino acids. The germline CDR1 and CDR2 sequences are LNHDA and SQIVND (reference sequence). Trimming shortened V by 3 bases and J by 1 base, and 7 bases separated the two germline ends.

CDR3 in DNA: TGTGCCGGAGGGACTAGCGGAGAGACCCAGTACTTC. Translating it yields CAGGTSGETQYF. The chain employs TRBV2 and TRBJ2-5, with TRBD2 matching over 11 bases. Germline CDR1 SNHLY, CDR2 FYNNEI. This CDR3 is built from 12 residues. V gave up 11 bases and J gave up 4 bases; unmatched junction bases: 3.

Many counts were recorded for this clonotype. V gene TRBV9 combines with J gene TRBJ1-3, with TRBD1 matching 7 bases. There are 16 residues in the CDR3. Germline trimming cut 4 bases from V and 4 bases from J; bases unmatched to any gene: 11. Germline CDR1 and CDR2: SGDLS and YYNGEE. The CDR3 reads CASSSRGGLTGNTIYF. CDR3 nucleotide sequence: TGTGCCAGCAGCTCCAGGGGGGGGCTCACAGGAAACACCATATATTTT.

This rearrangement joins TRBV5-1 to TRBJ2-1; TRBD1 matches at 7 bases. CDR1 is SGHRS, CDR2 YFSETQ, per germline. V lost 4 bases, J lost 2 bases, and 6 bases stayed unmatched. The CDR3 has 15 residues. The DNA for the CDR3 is TGCGCCAGCAGCGTTGATCAGGGGGCCTACAATGAGCAGTTCTTC. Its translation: CASSVDQGAYNEQFF. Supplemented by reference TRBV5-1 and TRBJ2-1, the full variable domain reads KAGVTQTPRYLIKTRGQQVTLSCSPISGHRSVSWYQQTPGQGLQFLFEYFSETQRNKGNFPGRFSGRQFSNSRSEMNVSTLELGDSALYLCASSVDQGAYNEQFFGPGTRLTVL.

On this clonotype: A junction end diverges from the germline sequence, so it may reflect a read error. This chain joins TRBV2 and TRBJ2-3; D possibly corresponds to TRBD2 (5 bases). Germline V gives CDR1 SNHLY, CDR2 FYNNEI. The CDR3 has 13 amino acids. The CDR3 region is CASNQRFTDTQYF. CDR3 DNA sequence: TGTGCCAGCAACCAGCGGTTCACAGATACGCAGTATTTC.

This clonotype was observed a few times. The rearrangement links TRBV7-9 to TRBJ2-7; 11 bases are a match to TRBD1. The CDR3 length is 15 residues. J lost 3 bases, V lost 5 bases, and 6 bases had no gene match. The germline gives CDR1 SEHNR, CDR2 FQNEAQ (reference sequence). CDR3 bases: TGTGCCAGCAGCCTCGGACAGGGGGCCATCTACGAGCAGTACTTC. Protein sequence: CASSLGQGAIYEQYF.

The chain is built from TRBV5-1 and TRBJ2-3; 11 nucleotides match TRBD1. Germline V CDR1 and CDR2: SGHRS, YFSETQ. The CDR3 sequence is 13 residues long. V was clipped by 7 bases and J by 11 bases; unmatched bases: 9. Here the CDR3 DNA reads TGCGCCAGCCGGGACAGGGGGACAAATGAGCAGTATTTT. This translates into CASRDRGTNEQYF.

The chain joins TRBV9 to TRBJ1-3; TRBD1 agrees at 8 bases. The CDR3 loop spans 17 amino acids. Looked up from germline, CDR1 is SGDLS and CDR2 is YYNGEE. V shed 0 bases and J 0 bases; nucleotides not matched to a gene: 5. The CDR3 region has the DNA TGTGCCAGCAGCGTAGTACCAGGACAGGGCTCTGGAAACACCATATATTTT. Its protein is CASSVVPGQGSGNTIYF.

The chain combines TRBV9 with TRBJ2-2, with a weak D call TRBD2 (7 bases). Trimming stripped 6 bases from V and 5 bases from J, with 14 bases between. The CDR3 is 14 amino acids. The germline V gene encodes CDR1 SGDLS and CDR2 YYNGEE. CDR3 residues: CASTVGGPTGELFF. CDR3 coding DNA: TGTGCCAGCACTGTCGGGGGGCCTACCGGGGAGCTGTTTTTT.

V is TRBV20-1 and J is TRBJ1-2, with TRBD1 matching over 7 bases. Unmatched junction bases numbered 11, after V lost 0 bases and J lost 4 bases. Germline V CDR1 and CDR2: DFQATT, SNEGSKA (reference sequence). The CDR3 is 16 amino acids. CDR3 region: CSARDITGADIYGYTF. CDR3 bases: TGCAGTGCTAGAGATATAACAGGGGCCGATATCTATGGCTACACCTTC.

Here the CDR3 reads CASTGDSNQPQHF. In DNA form, the CDR3 reads TGTGCCAGCACTGGGGATAGCAATCAGCCCCAGCATTTT. The genes are TRBV2 and TRBJ1-5, with D unresolved. The CDR3 spans 13 residues. Germline V CDR1 and CDR2: SNHLY, FYNNEI. The germline V and J ends were trimmed by 7 bases and 0 bases, with 7 bases remaining between them.

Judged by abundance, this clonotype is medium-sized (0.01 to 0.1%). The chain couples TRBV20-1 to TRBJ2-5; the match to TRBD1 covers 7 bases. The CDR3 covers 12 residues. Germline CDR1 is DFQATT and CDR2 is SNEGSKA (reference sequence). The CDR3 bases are TGCAGCGCCAGGGGGAACTACGAGACCCAGTACTTC. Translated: CSARGNYETQYF.

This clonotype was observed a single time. The CDR3 region is CASSDGGGTSGYTF. The CDR3, as DNA: TGTGCCAGCAGTGACGGCGGGGGCACGAGTGGCTACACCTTC. This chain connects TRBV6-4 to TRBJ1-2, with D possibly matching TRBD1 (6 bases). Germline values: CDR1 MRHNA, CDR2 SNTAGT. Trimming stripped 2 bases from V and 7 bases from J, with 14 bases between. The CDR3 runs 14 residues.

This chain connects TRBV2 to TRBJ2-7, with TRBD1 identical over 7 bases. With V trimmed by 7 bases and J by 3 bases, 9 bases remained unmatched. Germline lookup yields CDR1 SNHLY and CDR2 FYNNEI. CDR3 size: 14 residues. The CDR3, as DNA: TGTGCCAGCAAAAGGACAGGTATGGACTACGAGCAGTACTTC. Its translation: CASKRTGMDYEQYF.

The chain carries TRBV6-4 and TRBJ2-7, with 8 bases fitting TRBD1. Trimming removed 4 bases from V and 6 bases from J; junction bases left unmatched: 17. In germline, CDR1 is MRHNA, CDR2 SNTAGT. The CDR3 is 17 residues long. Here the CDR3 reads CASSGATGTGGSREQYF. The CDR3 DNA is TGTGCCAGCAGTGGGGCCACGGGGACAGGCGGCTCCCGCGAGCAGTACTTC.

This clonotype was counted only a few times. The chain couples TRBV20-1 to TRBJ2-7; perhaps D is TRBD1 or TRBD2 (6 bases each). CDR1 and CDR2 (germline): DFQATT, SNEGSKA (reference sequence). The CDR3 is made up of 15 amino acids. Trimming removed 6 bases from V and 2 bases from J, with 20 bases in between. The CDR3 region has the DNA TGCAGTGCAAGGGGGGAGACCATCGCGCCCTACGAGCAGTACTTC. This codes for CSARGETIAPYEQYF.

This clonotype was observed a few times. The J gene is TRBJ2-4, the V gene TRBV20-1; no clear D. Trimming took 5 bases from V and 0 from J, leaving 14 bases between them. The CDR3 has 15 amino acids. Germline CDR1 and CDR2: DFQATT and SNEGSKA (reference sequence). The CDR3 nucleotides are TGCAGTGCTCCGACGGCGCCCCTAGCCAAAAACATTCAGTACTTC. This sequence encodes CSAPTAPLAKNIQYF.

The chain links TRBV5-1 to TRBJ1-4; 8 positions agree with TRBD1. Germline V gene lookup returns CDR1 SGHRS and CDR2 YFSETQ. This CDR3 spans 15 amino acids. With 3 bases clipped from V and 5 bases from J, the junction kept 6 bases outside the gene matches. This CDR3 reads CASSWGTGRNEKLFF. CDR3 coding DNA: TGCGCCAGCAGCTGGGGGACAGGCCGCAATGAAAAACTGTTTTTT.

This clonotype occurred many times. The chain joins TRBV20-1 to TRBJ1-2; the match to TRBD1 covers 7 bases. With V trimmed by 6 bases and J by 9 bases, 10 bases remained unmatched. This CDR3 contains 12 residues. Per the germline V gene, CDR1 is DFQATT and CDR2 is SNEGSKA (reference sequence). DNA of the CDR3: TGCAGTGCGACGCCGGGAGGGGGCAGCTACACCTTC. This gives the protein CSATPGGGSYTF.

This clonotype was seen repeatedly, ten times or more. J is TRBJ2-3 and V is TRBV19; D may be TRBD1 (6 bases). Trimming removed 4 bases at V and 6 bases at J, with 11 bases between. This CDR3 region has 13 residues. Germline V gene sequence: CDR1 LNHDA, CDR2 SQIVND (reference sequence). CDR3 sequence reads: CASSRRQVDTQYF. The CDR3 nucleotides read TGTGCCAGTAGTAGAAGACAGGTGGATACGCAGTATTTT.

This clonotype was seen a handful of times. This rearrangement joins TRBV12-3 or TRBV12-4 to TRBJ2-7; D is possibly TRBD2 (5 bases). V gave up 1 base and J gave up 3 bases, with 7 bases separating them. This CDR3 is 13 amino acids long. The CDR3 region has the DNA TGTGCCAGCAGTTTAGGACTACTCTACGAGCAGTACTTC. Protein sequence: CASSLGLLYEQYF.

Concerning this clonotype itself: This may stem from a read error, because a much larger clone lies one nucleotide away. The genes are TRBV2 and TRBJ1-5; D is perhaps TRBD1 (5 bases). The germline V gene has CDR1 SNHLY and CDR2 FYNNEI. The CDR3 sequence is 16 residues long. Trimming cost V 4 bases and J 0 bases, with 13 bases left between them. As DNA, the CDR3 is TGTGCCAGCAGTGGGAGGGACCCCTATAGCAATCAGCCCCAGCATTTT. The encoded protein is CASSGRDPYSNQPQHF.

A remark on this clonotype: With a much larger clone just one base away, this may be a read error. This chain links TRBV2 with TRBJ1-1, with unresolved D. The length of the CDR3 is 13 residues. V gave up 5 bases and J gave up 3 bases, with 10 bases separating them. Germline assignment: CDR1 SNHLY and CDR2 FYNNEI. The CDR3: CASSLDYDTEAFF. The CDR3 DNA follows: TGTGCCAGCAGTTTAGACTATGACACTGAAGCTTTCTTT. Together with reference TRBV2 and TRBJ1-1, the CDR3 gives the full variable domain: EPEVTQTPSHQVTQMGQEVILRCVPISNHLYFYWYRQILGQKVEFLVSFYNNEISEKSEIFDDQFSVERPDGSNFTLKIRSTKLEDSAMYFCASSLDYDTEAFFGQGTRLTVV.